These 6 T cell receptor beta chains came from one sample sequenced in a study of siplizumab effects on memory and regulatory T cells. TCRdb's table, derived via immunoSEQ multiplex PCR, lists solely in-frame clones and lacks some. The table shows under 85,000 clones, with 88% occurring only once. The sample was Tregs sorted from blood. These receptors all stem from a human donor in good health.

The V and J genes are TRBV7-9 and TRBJ2-1; 14 positions match TRBD2. The CDR3 runs to 17 residues. CDR1 and CDR2 from the germline V gene are SEHNR and FQNEAQ (reference sequence). With V trimmed by 4 bases and J by 9 bases, 11 bases remained unmatched. CDR3 sequence: CASSYNPPGLAGVEQFF. The DNA of the CDR3 is TGTGCCAGCAGCTACAATCCCCCGGGACTAGCGGGAGTTGAGCAGTTCTTC.

The V call is TRBV25-1, the J call TRBJ2-3; 11 bases align to TRBD2. V lost 2 bases to trimming and J lost 4 bases; unmatched junction nucleotides: 5. CDR1 and CDR2 (germline): MGHDK, SYGVNS. CDR3 length: 16 residues. CDR3: CASSEASGRSADTQYF. CDR3 nucleotide sequence: TGTGCCAGCAGTGAAGCTAGCGGGAGGAGTGCAGATACGCAGTATTTT.

The chain recombines TRBV15 with TRBJ1-4, with D unclear. Germline lookup yields CDR1 LNHNV and CDR2 YYDKDF (reference sequence). With 5 bases removed from V and 1 base from J, the gap between germline ends came to 8 bases. CDR3 size: 14 residues. CDR3 DNA: TGTGCCACCAGCGTTCGGCGAACTAATGAAAAACTGTTTTTT. Encoded protein: CATSVRRTNEKLFF.

The V call is TRBV6-6, the J call TRBJ2-5; D is perhaps TRBD2 (6 bases). The V gene's germline CDR1 is MNHNY and CDR2 SVGAGI (reference sequence). The CDR3 loop spans 16 amino acids. The V gene lost 0 bases and the J gene lost 3 bases, with 14 bases spanning the gap. The CDR3 is CASSYSRLVSKETQYF. CDR3 DNA: TGTGCCAGCAGTTACTCCCGACTAGTGAGCAAAGAGACCCAGTACTTC.

The J gene is TRBJ2-1, the V gene TRBV27; D is unresolved. Germline lookup yields CDR1 MNHEY and CDR2 SMNVEV (reference sequence). V shed 6 bases and J shed 4 bases, with 16 bases lying between them. CDR3 length equals 15 residues. The CDR3 sequence is CASSPRAQIYNEQFF. CDR3 bases: TGTGCCAGCAGCCCAAGGGCGCAGATATACAATGAGCAGTTCTTC.

This clone appeared once. The chain carries TRBV4-2 and TRBJ2-7; D may be TRBD2 (6 bases). CDR3 length: 13 residues. V lost 1 base to trimming and J lost 2 bases, with 6 bases between them. Germline CDR1 and CDR2: LGHNA and YNFKEQ. CDR3 DNA: TGTGCCAGCAGCCAAGCGGGAGCCTACGAGCAGTACTTC. Residues: CASSQAGAYEQYF.